This T cell receptor beta chain was captured by sequencing in a study of long-term antiretroviral therapy in people with HIV. The wider study: The 2015 recommendation for immediate ART came about a decade after the earliest samples. General observations from the study: HIV repertoires showed narrower CDR3 length ranges than controls.

The germline V gene encodes CDR1 SGHAT and CDR2 FQNNGV. The CDR3 loop spans 16 amino acids. The ends lost 1 base at V and 5 bases at J; junction bases unmatched: 6. This was the immunoSEQ v3.0 assay at survey level. Clones were read by immunoSEQ multiplex PCR, and TCRdb kept only the in-frame ones, dropping some. The sample holds about 9,000 clones, 80% to 85% seen once. A word on this clone: What it binds is unknown.

Ahead of DNA extraction, samples held about 0.95-11 million cryopreserved PBMC each. This sequence joins TRBV11-2 and TRBJ2-1; 9 nucleotides align to TRBD2. The receptor's source is a young man with HIV. Material: unsorted PBMCs, obtained 0.3 years before starting antiretroviral therapy. For the CDR3, the DNA is TGTGCCAGCAGCTTAGGGGCGGGAGGGCCCAACAATGAGCAGTTCTTC. Translating gives CASSLGAGGPNNEQFF. The variable domain in full, with the rest retrieved from reference TRBV11-2 and TRBJ2-1, is EAGVAQSPRYKIIEKRQSVAFWCNPISGHATLYWYQQILGQGPKLLIQFQNNGVVDDSQLPKDRFSAERLKGVDSTLKIQPAKLEDSAVYLCASSLGAGGPNNEQFFGPGTRLTVL.